This TCR beta chain was captured in a study of blood T cell repertoires in COVID-19. In the original analysis: It was from reference gene primer amplification that nucleated cell counts were estimated. TCRdb's copy holds only in-frame clones and misses some; the assay was immunoSEQ multiplex PCR. For V, J and clone size, that table is used; D and trimming come from the DNA. This sample has 70,000 or so clones, with about 86% found just once. Germline V lookup: CDR1 LNHDA, CDR2 SQIVND (reference sequence). This CDR3 has 13 residues. Trimming removed 5 bases at V and 4 bases at J, with 12 bases between.

This clonotype was sampled from a man in his fifties or sixties with acute or convalescent COVID-19. The sample taken for sequencing was peripheral blood. V usage is TRBV19 and J usage is TRBJ2-7; D possibly corresponds to TRBD1 (6 bases). The CDR3 DNA sequence: TGTGCCAGTAGTCGAGACAGGCTGTACGAGCAGTACTTC. Its translation is CASSRDRLYEQYF.